The rows below give T cell receptor beta chains drawn from one sample of a study of T cell repertoires in cytomegalovirus infection. TCRdb fed the reads into MiXCR, producing one record per CDR3 protein. Here the sample spans roughly 130,000 distinct CDR3 sequences, about 10% being singletons. Sequencing used PBMCs. The receptors come from a human donor in good health (CMV status not recorded). Some clones in this sample may be carry-over from other donors' samples. CDR3s include the opening cysteine and the closing phenylalanine or tryptophan. D genes are given only for firm matches. Some rows mark clone size as missing; the rest say once, few, many or name a class of expanded clone.

>TRBJ1-2|NA|TRBV20-1|few
CSARKDPRYGYTF
TGCAGTGCTCGGAAAGACCCACGCTATGGCTACACCTTC
>TRBJ2-3|NA|TRBV7-8|many
CASSLADGITDTQYF
TGTGCCAGCAGCTTAGCCGACGGGATCACAGATACGCAGTATTTT
>TRBJ2-3|NA|TRBV20-1|few
CSASPGVSTDTQYF
TGCAGTGCTAGCCCGGGGGTTAGCACAGATACGCAGTATTTT
>TRBJ2-1|NA|TRBV6-2/TRBV6-3|NA
CASSYPWDTRMGNEQFF
TGTGCCAGCAGTTACCCTTGGGACACGAGAATGGGGAATGAGCAGTTCTTC
>TRBJ2-5|NA|TRBV5-1|few
CASSLEGLETQYF
TGCGCCAGCAGCTTGGAGGGGCTCGAGACCCAGTACTTC
>TRBJ2-7|TRBD1|TRBV2|medium-sized
CASSEWQGVSYEQYF
TGTGCCAGCAGTGAATGGCAGGGGGTTAGCTACGAGCAGTACTTC
>TRBJ2-7|NA|TRBV6-6|many
CASSFVPGEYEQYF
TGTGCCAGCAGTTTTGTGCCAGGGGAATACGAGCAGTACTTC
>TRBJ2-3|TRBD2|TRBV20-1|NA
CSANLAGGADTQYF
TGCAGTGCTAACCTAGCGGGGGGGGCAGATACGCAGTATTTT
>TRBJ1-4|NA|TRBV12-3/TRBV12-4|few
CASRGQIIGEKLFF
TGTGCCAGCAGAGGACAGATCATCGGAGAAAAACTGTTTTTT
>TRBJ1-5|TRBD1|TRBV6-5|NA
CASRRQGTGGSNQPQHF
TGTGCCAGCAGGCGACAGGGGACGGGGGGCAGCAATCAGCCCCAGCATTTT
>TRBJ1-6|NA|TRBV12-3/TRBV12-4|many
CASSDTGSSYNSPLHF
TGTGCCAGCAGTGATACAGGGAGCTCCTATAATTCACCCCTCCACTTT